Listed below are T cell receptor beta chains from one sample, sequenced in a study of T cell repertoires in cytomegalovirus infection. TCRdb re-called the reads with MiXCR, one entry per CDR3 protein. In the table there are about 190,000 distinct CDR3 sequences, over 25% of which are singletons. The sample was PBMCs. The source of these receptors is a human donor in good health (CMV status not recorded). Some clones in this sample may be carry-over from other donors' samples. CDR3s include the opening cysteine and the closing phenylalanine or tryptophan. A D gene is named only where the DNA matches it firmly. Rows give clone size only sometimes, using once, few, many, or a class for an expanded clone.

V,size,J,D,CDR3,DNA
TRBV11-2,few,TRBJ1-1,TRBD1,CASSLTGDEAFF,TGTGCCAGCAGCTTGACAGGGGATGAAGCTTTCTTT
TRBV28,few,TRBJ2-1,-,CASSLKLSGLNNEQFF,TGTGCCAGCAGTTTAAAGCTGTCAGGACTTAACAATGAGCAGTTCTTC
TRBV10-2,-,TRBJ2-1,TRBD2,CASSLGLAGLTEQFF,TGCGCCAGCAGTCTTGGACTAGCGGGCCTAACGGAGCAGTTCTTC
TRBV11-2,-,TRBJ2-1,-,CASSFENLAEQFF,TGTGCCAGCAGCTTTGAGAACCTGGCTGAGCAGTTCTTC
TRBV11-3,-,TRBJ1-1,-,CASSQQQATEAFF,TGTGCCAGCAGCCAGCAACAGGCCACTGAAGCTTTCTTT
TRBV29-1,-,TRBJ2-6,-,CSVGTGISGANVLTF,TGCAGCGTCGGGACCGGTATCTCTGGGGCCAACGTCCTGACTTTC
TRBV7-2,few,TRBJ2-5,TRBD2,CASSLALAGAETQYF,TGTGCCAGCAGCTTAGCACTAGCGGGGGCAGAGACCCAGTACTTC
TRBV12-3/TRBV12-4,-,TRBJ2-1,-,CASSHGGHSYNEQFF,TGTGCCAGCAGTCACGGGGGGCACTCCTACAATGAGCAGTTCTTC
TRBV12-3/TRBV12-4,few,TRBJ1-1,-,CASSRDNPKQAFF,TGTGCCAGCAGTAGAGACAACCCGAAGCAAGCTTTCTTT
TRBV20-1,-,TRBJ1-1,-,CSAREGAGRAFF,TGCAGTGCTAGAGAAGGCGCAGGAAGGGCTTTCTTT
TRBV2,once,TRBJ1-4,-,CASSDSGKLFF,TGTGCCAGCAGTGATTCAGGAAAACTGTTTTTT
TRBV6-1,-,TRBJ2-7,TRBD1,CASSPRTGETEQYF,TGTGCCAGCAGTCCCCGGACAGGGGAGACCGAGCAGTACTTC
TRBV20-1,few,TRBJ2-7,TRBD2,CSAISGRNYEQYF,TGCAGTGCTATTAGCGGGAGGAACTACGAGCAGTACTTC
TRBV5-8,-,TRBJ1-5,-,CTSSLDGNQPQHF,TGTACCAGCAGCTTGGACGGCAATCAGCCCCAGCATTTT
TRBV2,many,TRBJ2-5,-,CASGRNQETQYF,TGTGCCAGCGGCCGGAACCAAGAGACCCAGTACTTC
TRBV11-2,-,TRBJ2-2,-,CASSYTRTGELFF,TGTGCCAGCAGCTATACACGGACCGGGGAGCTGTTTTTT
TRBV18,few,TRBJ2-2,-,CASRSGGANTGELFF,TGTGCCAGCCGGTCCGGAGGGGCGAACACCGGGGAGCTGTTTTTT
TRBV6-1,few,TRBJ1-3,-,CASISGNTIYF,TGTGCCAGCATCTCTGGAAACACCATATATTTT
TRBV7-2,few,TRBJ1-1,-,CASSLVVGAFTEAFF,TGTGCCAGCAGCTTAGTGGTGGGGGCCTTTACTGAAGCTTTCTTT
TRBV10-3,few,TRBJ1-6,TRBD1,CAISGGQGRLEPLHF,TGTGCCATCAGTGGGGGACAGGGCCGGTTAGAGCCCCTCCACTTT
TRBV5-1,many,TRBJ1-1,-,CASSLDWGVAEAFF,TGCGCCAGCAGCTTGGATTGGGGCGTCGCTGAAGCTTTCTTT
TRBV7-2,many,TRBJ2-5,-,CASSYFPSPQETQYF,TGTGCCAGCAGCTATTTCCCCTCTCCTCAAGAGACCCAGTACTTC
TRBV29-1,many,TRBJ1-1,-,CSVEGGGTYTEAFF,TGCAGCGTTGAAGGGGGTGGGACGTACACTGAAGCTTTCTTT
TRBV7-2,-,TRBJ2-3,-,CASSLVGQGGDTQYF,TGTGCCAGCAGCTTAGTGGGCCAGGGAGGAGATACGCAGTATTTT
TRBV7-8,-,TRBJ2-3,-,CASSLDVSDTQYF,TGTGCCAGCAGCTTAGATGTTTCGGATACGCAGTATTTT
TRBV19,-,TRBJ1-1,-,CASTSGQGGTEAFF,TGTGCCAGTACCTCGGGGCAGGGAGGCACTGAAGCTTTCTTT
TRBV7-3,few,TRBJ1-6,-,CASSLTGRSNSPLHF,TGTGCCAGCAGCTTAACAGGGAGATCAAATTCACCCCTCCACTTT
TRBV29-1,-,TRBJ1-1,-,CSVRQGDTEAFF,TGCAGCGTTCGTCAGGGTGACACTGAAGCTTTCTTT
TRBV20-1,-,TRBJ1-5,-,CSARDYGASSNQPQHF,TGCAGTGCTAGAGATTACGGAGCTTCTAGCAATCAGCCCCAGCATTTT
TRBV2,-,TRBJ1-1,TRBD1,CASRRTGGSEAFF,TGTGCCAGCAGAAGGACAGGGGGTTCTGAAGCTTTCTTT
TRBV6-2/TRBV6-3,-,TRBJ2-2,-,CASSYGENTGELFF,TGTGCCAGCAGTTACGGGGAGAACACCGGGGAGCTGTTTTTT
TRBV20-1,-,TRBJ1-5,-,CSARTRGQGNQPQHF,TGCAGTGCTAGAACGAGAGGCCAGGGGAATCAGCCCCAGCATTTT
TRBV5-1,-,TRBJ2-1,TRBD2,CASSPTTSGPNEQFF,TGCGCCAGCAGCCCTACGACTAGCGGACCTAATGAGCAGTTCTTC
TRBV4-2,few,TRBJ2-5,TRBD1,CASSQDGRGETQYF,TGTGCCAGCAGCCAAGACGGCAGGGGGGAGACCCAGTACTTC
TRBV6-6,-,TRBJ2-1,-,CASTGDGFYNEQFF,TGTGCCAGCACGGGGGACGGATTCTACAATGAGCAGTTCTTC
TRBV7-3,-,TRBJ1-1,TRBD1,CASSLYRGSEAFF,TGTGCCAGCAGCTTATACAGGGGGTCTGAAGCTTTCTTT
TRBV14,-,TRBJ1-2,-,CASSKSNSNYGYTF,TGTGCCAGCAGCAAGTCGAATTCCAACTATGGCTACACCTTC
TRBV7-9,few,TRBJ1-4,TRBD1,CASSRTTGLDEKLFF,TGTGCCAGCAGCCGGACGACAGGGCTGGATGAAAAACTGTTTTTT
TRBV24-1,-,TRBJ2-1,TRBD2,CATSATSGGASEQFF,TGTGCCACCAGTGCGACTAGCGGGGGGGCCAGTGAGCAGTTCTTC
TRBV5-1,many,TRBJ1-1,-,CASSPSGTPNTEAFF,TGCGCCAGCAGCCCTTCTGGGACACCGAACACTGAAGCTTTCTTT
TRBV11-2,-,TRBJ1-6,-,CASSRTQNSPLHF,TGTGCCAGCAGCCGAACTCAGAATTCACCCCTCCACTTT
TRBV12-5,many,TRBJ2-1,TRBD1,CASAGDRGFDNEQFF,TGTGCTAGTGCGGGAGACAGGGGATTCGACAATGAGCAGTTCTTC
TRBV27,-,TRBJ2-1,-,CASSIRRGYNEQFF,TGTGCCAGCAGTATACGAAGGGGTTACAATGAGCAGTTCTTC
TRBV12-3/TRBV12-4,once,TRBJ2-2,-,CASNPVAFTGELFF,TGTGCCAGCAACCCCGTGGCCTTCACCGGGGAGCTGTTTTTT
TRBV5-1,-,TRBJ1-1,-,CASSLVGAGENTEAFF,TGCGCCAGCAGCTTGGTAGGTGCAGGGGAGAACACTGAAGCTTTCTTT
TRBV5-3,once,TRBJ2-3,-,CASRFSGTDTQYF,TGTGCCAGCCGTTTTAGCGGCACAGATACGCAGTATTTT
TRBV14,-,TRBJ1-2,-,CASSQDYTYGYTF,TGTGCCAGCAGCCAAGATTACACTTATGGCTACACCTTC
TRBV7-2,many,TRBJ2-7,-,CASSALGEQYF,TGTGCCAGCAGCGCCTTGGGTGAGCAGTACTTC
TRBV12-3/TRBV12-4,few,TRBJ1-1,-,CASSPVPGGQRRTEAFF,TGTGCCAGCAGCCCCGTTCCCGGAGGCCAAAGGAGGACTGAAGCTTTCTTT
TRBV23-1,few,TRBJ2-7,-,CASSVSQGLSYEQYF,TGCGCCAGCAGTGTTTCACAGGGCCTCTCCTACGAGCAGTACTTC
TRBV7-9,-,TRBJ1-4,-,CASSLGSLNEKLFF,TGTGCCAGCAGCTTGGGCAGTCTTAATGAAAAACTGTTTTTT
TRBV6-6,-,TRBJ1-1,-,CASSYSTNMGGPAFF,TGTGCCAGCAGTTACTCTACGAATATGGGGGGACCGGCTTTCTTT
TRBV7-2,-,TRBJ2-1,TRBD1,CASSWRTGGQGSYNEQFF,TGTGCCAGCAGCTGGAGGACGGGGGGACAGGGGTCCTACAATGAGCAGTTCTTC
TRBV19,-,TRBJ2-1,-,CASSIGGDEQFF,TGTGCCAGTAGTATAGGGGGTGATGAGCAGTTCTTC
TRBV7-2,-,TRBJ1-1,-,CASRRGMGNTEAFF,TGTGCCAGCAGGCGTGGGATGGGGAACACTGAAGCTTTCTTT